This TCR beta chain comes out of a study of blood T cell repertoires in COVID-19. Study-wide context: Acute-phase and convalescent COVID-19 samples originated in the United States, Italy and Spain.

Germline values: CDR1 MNHNY, CDR2 SVGAGI (reference sequence). Between the trimmed V and J ends, which lost 7 bases and 2 bases, there was a span of 11 bases. This CDR3 contains 14 residues. Methods used by the authors: Estimation of nucleated cell counts was performed using reference gene primer amplification. Sequencing was performed with immunoSEQ multiplex PCR; in TCRdb, only in-frame clones are kept and a portion is missing. The V and J calls and clone size come from that table; D and trimming were worked out from the DNA. This table has about 200,000 clones, 82% appearing once. The clonotype was recovered from an elderly woman with COVID-19, enrolled during active disease. The sequenced sample was peripheral blood. J is TRBJ1-4 and V is TRBV6-6; D not certain. The CDR3 bases are TGTGCCAGCAATAGGATGGGCACTAATGAAAAACTGTTTTTT. As protein: CASNRMGTNEKLFF.